The present entry profiles one T cell receptor (beta chain) with its context. Antigen: not known. Patients selected for sequencing had displayed CD8+CD57+ cell expansion by flow cytometry. No therapy was given to patients before blood sampling. The sample belongs to a study of CD8+CD57+ T cells in acquired aplastic anemia. CDR3 length: 17 residues. The junction had 9 bases not matched to a gene; V was cut back by 4 bases and J by 1 base. Germline V gene lookup returns CDR1 LGHNA and CDR2 YNFKEQ. Template material for TCR beta VDJ and CDR3 profiling consisted of genomic DNA. MiXCR, applied by TCRdb to the reads, yields one record per CDR3 protein. The repertoire holds more than 15,000 distinct CDR3 sequences, with less than 45% as singletons. Points from the study as a whole: Both total CD4+ and CD8+ pools in patients were more diverse than CD8+CD57+ cells. There were some 27 CD8+ CDR3 sequences that occurred in both patients and controls.

The genes are TRBV4-2 and TRBJ2-3; 9 positions agree with TRBD2. The sequencing input was CD8+CD57+ T cells sorted from PBMCs. The subset is: bead-enriched CD8+CD57+ effector memory T cells from SAA patients. This TCR was sampled from a human donor with aplastic anemia. The CDR3, as DNA: TGTGCCAGCAGCCCCCGCCAGCGGGGGGTCCGCACAGATACGCAGTATTTT. Protein sequence: CASSPRQRGVRTDTQYF.